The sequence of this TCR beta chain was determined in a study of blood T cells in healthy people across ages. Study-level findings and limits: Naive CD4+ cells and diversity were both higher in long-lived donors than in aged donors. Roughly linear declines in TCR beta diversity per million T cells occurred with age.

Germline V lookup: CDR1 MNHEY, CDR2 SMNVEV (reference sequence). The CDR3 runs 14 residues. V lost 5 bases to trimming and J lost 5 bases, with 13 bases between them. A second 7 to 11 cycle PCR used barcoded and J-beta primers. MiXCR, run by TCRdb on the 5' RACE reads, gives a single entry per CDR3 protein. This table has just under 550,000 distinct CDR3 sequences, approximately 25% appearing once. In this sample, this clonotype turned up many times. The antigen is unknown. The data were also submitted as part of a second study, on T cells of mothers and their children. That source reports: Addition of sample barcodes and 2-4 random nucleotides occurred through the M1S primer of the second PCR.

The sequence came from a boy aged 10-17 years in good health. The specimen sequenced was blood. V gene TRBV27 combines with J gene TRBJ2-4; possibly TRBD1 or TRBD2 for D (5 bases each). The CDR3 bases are TGTGCCAGCAGTCCCGGGACGGGCGAAAACATTCAGTACTTC. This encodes CASSPGTGENIQYF.